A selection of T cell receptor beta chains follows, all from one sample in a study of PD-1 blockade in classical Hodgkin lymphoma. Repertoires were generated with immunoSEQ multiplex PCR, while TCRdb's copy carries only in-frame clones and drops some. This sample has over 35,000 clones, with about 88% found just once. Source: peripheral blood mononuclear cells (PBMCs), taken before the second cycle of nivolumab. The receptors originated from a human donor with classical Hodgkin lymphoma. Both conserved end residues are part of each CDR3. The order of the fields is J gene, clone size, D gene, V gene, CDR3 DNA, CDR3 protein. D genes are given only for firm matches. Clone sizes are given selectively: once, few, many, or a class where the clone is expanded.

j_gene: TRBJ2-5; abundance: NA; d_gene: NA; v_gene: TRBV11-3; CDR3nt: TGTGCCAGCAGCCTGGGGTCGGGGGACGAGACCCAGTACTTC; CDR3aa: CASSLGSGDETQYF
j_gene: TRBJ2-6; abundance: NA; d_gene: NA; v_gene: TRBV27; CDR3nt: TGTGCCAGCAGAGAATCCTCTGGGGCCAACGTCCTGACTTTC; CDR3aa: CASRESSGANVLTF
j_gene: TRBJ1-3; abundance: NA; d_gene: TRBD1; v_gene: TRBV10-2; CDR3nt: TGCGCCAGCAGTGAGTCACGGACAGGGGGCCTACACTCCTCTGGAAACACCATATATTTT; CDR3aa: CASSESRTGGLHSSGNTIYF
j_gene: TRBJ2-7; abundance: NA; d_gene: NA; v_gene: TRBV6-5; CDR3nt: TGTGCCAGCGGAGTAGGCGCAGCCTCCTACGAGCAGTACTTC; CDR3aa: CASGVGAASYEQYF
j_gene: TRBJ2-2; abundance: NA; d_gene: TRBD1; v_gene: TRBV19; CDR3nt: TGTGCCAGTAGTAGGGACAGGGGAACCGGGGAGCTGTTTTTT; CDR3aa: CASSRDRGTGELFF
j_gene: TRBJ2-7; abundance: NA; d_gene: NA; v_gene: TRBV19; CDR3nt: TGTGCCAGTAGTAAGTCCCGGGGGGACAACTACGAGCAGTACTTC; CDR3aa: CASSKSRGDNYEQYF
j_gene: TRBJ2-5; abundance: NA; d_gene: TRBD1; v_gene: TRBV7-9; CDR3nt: TGTGCCAGCAGCTTAGAGACAGGGGTCCAAGAGACCCAGTACTTC; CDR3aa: CASSLETGVQETQYF
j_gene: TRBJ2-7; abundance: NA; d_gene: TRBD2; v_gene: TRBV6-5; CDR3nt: TGTGCCAGCAGCTTAGCGGGCGCTTCCTACGAGCAGTACTTC; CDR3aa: CASSLAGASYEQYF
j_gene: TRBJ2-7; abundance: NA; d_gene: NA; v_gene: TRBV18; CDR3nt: TGTGCCAGCTCGAAGGAGCAGTACTTC; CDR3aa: CASSKEQYF
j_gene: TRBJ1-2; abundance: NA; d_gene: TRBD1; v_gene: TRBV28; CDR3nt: TGTGCCAGCAGGGTGATAGACAGGGTCTATGGCTACACCTTC; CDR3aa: CASRVIDRVYGYTF
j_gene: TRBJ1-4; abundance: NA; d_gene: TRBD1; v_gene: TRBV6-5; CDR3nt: TGTGCCAGCAGTAAAGGGACAGGGGGTGAAAAACTGTTTTTT; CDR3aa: CASSKGTGGEKLFF
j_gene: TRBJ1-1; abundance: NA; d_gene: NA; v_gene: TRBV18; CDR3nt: TGTGCCAGCTCACCCTCGGCGAACACTGAAGCTTTCTTT; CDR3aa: CASSPSANTEAFF
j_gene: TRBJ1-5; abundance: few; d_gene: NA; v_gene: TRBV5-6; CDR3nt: TGTGCCAGCTCCTCACAGGGAGGACAGCCCCAGCATTTT; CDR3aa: CASSSQGGQPQHF
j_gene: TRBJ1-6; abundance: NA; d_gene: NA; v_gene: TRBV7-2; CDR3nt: TGTGCCAGCAGCTTAATCGCAGGGAACCAGAATTCACCCCTCCACTTT; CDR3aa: CASSLIAGNQNSPLHF
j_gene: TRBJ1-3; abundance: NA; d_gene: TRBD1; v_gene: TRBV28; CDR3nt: TGTGCCAGCAGTTCCTCGGGACAGGGTGGTGGAAACACCATATATTTT; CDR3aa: CASSSSGQGGGNTIYF
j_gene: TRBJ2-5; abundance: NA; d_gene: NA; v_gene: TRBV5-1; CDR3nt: TGCGCCAGCAGCTTGGGGGATACAGCGGACCAAGAGACCCAGTACTTC; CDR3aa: CASSLGDTADQETQYF
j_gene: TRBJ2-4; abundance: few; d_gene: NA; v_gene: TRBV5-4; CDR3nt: TGTGCCAGCAGCCCGGACAGCACAAACATTCAGTACTTC; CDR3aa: CASSPDSTNIQYF
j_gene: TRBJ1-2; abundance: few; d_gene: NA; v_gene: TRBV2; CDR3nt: TGTGCCAGCAAGGAGGTCTATGGCTACACCTTC; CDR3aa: CASKEVYGYTF
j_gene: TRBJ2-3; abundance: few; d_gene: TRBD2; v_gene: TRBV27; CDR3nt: TGTGCCAGCAGTTTTACTAGCGGGGGCCTTAGCACAGATACGCAGTATTTT; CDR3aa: CASSFTSGGLSTDTQYF
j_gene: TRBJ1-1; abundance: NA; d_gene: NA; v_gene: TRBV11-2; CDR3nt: TGTGCCAGCAGCTTACAGGGAACGAACACTGAAGCTTTCTTT; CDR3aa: CASSLQGTNTEAFF
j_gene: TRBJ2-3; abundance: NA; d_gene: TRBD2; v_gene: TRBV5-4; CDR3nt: TGTGCCAGCAGCTTGGGCGGGACTAGAGATACGCAGTATTTT; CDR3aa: CASSLGGTRDTQYF
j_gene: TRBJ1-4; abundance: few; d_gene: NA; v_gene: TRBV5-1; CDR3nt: TGCGCCAGCAGCTTGGACGGGGCACTGAATGAAAAACTGTTTTTT; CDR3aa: CASSLDGALNEKLFF
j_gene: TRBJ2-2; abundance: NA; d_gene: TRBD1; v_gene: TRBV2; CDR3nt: TGTGCCAGCAGAGATCTTACGGACAGGGCGGTGACCGACACCGGGGAGCTGTTTTTT; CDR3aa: CASRDLTDRAVTDTGELFF
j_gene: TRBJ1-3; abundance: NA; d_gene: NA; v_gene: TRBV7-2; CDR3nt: TGTGCCAGCAGCTCCGAGAGAAACACCATATATTTT; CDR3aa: CASSSERNTIYF
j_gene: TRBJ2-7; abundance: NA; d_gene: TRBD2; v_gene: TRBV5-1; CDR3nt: TGCGCCAGCAGCAGGACTAGCGAATACGAGCAGTACTTC; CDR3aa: CASSRTSEYEQYF
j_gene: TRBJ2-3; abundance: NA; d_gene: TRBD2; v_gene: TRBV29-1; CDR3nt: TGCAGCGTTCCCCAGGGGACTGCGGGGGGGCCTTATACGCAGTATTTT; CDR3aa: CSVPQGTAGGPYTQYF
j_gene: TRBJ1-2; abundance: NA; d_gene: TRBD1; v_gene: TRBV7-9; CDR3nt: TGTGCCAGCAGCTTAGTAGGGGGCGGGACAGGGTCGAACTACACCTTC; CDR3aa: CASSLVGGGTGSNYTF
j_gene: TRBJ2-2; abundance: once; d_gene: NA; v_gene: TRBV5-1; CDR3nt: TGCGCCAGCCTAGAAACCCCGAACACCGGGGAGCTGTTTTTT; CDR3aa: CASLETPNTGELFF
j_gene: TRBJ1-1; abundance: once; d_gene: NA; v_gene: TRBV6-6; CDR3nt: TGTGCCAGCAGACCCTTCTCAGGCTACGGTGAAGCTTTCTTT; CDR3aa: CASRPFSGYGEAFF
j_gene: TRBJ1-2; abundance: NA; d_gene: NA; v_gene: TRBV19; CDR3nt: TGTGCCAGTAGTATAGTCGCGATCAACTATGGCTACACCTTC; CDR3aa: CASSIVAINYGYTF
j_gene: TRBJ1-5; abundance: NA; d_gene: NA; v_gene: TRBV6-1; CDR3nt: TGTGCCAGCAGTGATCCCATCCTGGCGGGCAATCAGCCCCAGCATTTT; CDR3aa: CASSDPILAGNQPQHF
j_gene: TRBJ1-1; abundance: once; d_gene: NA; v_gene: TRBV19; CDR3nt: TGTGCCAGTAGTATTGAGGGGAGCACTGAAGCTTTCTTT; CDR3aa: CASSIEGSTEAFF
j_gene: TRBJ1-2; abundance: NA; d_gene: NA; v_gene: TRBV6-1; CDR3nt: TGTGCCAGCAGTGTAGAACAGATCTATGGCTACACCTTC; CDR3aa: CASSVEQIYGYTF
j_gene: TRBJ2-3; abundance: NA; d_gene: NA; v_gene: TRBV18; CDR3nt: TGTGCCAGCTCACCACCGGTCGGGGGAGATACGCAGTATTTT; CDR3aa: CASSPPVGGDTQYF
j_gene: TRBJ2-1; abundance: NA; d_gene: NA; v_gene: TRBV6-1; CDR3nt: TGTGCCAGCAGTGGGGGGGGCGGGTCTTACAATGAGCAGTTCTTC; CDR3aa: CASSGGGGSYNEQFF
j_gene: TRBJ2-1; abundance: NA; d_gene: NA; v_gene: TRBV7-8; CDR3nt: TGTGCCAGCAGCTTAGTGGCTAGCAATGAGCAGTTCTTC; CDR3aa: CASSLVASNEQFF
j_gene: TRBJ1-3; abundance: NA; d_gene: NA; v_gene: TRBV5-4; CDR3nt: TGTGCCAGCAGCCTAACAGGTATCTCTGGAAACACCATATATTTT; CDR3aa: CASSLTGISGNTIYF
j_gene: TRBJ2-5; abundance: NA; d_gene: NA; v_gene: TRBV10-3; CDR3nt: TGTGCCATCAGTGAGTCTAGTCCGTCCCAAGAGACCCAGTACTTC; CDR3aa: CAISESSPSQETQYF